This T cell receptor beta chain was recovered during a study of blood T cell repertoires in COVID-19. In the study overall: Sites across the United States, Italy and Spain contributed samples from acute and convalescent COVID-19.

Repertoires were generated with immunoSEQ multiplex PCR, while TCRdb's copy carries only in-frame clones and drops some. The table has some 44,000 clones, roughly 90% seen once. V lost 1 base and J lost 8, with 8 bases in between. The CDR3 is 12 residues long. The V gene's germline CDR1 is LGHDT and CDR2 YNNKEL (reference sequence). The chain uses TRBV3-1 (or the pseudogene TRBV3-2) and TRBJ1-1; possible D gene TRBD1, 5 bases. The sample was peripheral blood. This receptor was identified in a human donor in a cohort sampled during active COVID-19. CDR3 coding DNA: TGTGCCAGCAGCCAAGCCAGGGCGGAAGCTTTCTTT. Its protein is CASSQARAEAFF.